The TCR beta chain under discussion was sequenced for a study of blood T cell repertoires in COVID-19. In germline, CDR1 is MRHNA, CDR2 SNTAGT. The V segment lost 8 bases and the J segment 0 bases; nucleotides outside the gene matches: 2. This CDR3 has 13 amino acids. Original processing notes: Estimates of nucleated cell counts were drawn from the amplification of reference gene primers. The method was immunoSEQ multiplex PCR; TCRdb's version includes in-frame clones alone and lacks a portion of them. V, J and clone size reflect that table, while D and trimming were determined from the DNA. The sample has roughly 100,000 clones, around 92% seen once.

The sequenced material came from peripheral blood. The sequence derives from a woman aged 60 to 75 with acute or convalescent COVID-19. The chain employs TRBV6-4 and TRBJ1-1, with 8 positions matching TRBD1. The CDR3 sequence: CASAQGVNTEAFF. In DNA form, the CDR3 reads TGTGCCAGCGCACAGGGGGTGAACACTGAAGCTTTCTTT.